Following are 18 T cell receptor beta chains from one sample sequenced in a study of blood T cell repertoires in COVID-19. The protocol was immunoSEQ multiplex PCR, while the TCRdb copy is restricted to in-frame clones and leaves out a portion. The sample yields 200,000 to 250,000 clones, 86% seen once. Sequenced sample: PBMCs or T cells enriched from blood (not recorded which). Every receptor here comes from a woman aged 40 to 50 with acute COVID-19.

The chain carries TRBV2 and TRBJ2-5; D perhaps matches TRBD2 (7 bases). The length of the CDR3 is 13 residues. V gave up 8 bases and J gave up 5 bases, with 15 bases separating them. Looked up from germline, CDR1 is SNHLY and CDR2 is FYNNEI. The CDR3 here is CASGRGGLETQYF. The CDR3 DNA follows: TGTGCCAGCGGGAGGGGGGGCCTGGAGACCCAGTACTTC. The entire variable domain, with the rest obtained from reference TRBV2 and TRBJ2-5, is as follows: EPEVTQTPSHQVTQMGQEVILRCVPISNHLYFYWYRQILGQKVEFLVSFYNNEISEKSEIFDDQFSVERPDGSNFTLKIRSTKLEDSAMYFCASGRGGLETQYFGPGTRLLVL.

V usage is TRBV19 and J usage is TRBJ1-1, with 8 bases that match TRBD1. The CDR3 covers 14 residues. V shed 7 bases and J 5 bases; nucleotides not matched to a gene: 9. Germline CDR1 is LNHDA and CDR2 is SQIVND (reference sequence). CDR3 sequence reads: CASIDRGWWTEAFF. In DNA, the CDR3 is TGTGCCAGTATTGACAGGGGATGGTGGACTGAAGCTTTCTTT.

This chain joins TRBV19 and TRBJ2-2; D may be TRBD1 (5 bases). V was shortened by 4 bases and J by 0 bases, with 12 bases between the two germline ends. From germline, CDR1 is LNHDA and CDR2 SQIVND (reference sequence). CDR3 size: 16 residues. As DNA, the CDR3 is TGTGCCAGTAGTAAACAGGCCTTCTCGAACACCGGGGAGCTGTTTTTT. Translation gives CASSKQAFSNTGELFF.

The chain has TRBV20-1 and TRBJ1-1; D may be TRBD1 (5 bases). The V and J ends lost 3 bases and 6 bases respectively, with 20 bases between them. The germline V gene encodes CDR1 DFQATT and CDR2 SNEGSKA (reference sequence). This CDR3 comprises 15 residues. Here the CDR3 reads CSASGDPGRRAEAFF. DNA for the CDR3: TGCAGTGCTAGTGGCGACCCGGGACGGAGGGCTGAAGCTTTCTTT.

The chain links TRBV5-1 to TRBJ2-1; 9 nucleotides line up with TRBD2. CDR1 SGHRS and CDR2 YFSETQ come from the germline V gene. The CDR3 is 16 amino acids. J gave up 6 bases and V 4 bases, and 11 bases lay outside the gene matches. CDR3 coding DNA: TGCGCCAGCAGCCCTCCCGTGGGCGGGGGGGCCAATGAGCAGTTCTTC. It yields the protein CASSPPVGGGANEQFF. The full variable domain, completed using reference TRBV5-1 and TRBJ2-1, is KAGVTQTPRYLIKTRGQQVTLSCSPISGHRSVSWYQQTPGQGLQFLFEYFSETQRNKGNFPGRFSGRQFSNSRSEMNVSTLELGDSALYLCASSPPVGGGANEQFFGPGTRLTVL.

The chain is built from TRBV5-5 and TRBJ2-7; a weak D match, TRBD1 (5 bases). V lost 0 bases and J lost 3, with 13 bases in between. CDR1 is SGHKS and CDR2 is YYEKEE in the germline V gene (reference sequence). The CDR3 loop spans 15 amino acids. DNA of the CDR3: TGTGCCAGCAGCTTGGGTCCAGGGATGGGCTACGAGCAGTACTTC. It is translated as CASSLGPGMGYEQYF.

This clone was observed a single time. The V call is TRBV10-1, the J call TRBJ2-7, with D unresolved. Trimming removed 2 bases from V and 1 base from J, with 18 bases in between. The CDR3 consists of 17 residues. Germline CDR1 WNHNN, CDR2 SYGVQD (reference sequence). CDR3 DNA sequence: TGCGCCAGCAGTGAGGGCGGCAGTAAAGGATTATCCTACGAGCAGTACTTC. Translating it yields CASSEGGSKGLSYEQYF.

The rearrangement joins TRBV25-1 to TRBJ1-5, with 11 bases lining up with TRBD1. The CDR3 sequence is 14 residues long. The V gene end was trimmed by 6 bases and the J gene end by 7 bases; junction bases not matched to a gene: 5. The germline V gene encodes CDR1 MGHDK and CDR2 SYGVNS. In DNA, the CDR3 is TGTGCCAGCAGCTCGGACAGGGGGCCCCAGCCCCAGCATTTT. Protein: CASSSDRGPQPQHF.

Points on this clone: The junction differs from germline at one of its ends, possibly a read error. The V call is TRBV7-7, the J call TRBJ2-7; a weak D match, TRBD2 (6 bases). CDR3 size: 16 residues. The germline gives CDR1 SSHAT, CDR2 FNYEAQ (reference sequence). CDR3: CASSPPGVGRSYEQYF. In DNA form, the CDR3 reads TGTGCTAGCAGCCCCCCGGGGGTCGGCCGCTCCTACGAGCAGTACTTC.

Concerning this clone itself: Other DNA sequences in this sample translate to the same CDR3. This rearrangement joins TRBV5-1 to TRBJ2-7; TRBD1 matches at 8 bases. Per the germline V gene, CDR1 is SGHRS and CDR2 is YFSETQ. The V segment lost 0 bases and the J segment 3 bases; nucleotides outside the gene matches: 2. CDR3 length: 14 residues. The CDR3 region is CASSLDGQGYEQYV. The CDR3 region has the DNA TGCGCCAGCAGCTTGGATGGACAGGGCTACGAGCAGTACGTC.

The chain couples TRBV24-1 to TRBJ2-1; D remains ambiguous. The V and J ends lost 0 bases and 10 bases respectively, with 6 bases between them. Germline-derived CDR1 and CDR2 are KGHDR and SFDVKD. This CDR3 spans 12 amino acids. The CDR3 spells CATSDLLGEQFF. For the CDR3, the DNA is TGTGCCACCAGTGATTTGCTCGGGGAGCAGTTCTTC.

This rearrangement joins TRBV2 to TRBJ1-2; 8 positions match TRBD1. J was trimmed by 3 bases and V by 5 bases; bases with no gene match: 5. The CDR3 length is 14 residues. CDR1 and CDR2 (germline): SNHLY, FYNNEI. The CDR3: CASSLDRDDYGYTF. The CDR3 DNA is TGTGCCAGCAGTCTGGACAGGGACGACTATGGCTACACCTTC.

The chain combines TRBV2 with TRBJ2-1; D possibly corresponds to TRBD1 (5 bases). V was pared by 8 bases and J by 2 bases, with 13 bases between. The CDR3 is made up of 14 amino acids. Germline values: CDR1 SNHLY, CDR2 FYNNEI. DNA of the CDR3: TGTGCCAGCGCGCAGGGTCAGACCTACAATGAGCAGTTCTTC. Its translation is CASAQGQTYNEQFF.

CDR3 nucleotides: TGCAGCGCCGATGGGGGGGGCCTCTCCTACAATGAGCAGTTCTTC. Its translation is CSADGGGLSYNEQFF. The chain has TRBV29-1 and TRBJ2-1, with D possibly matching TRBD2 (7 bases). Germline CDR1 is SQVTM and CDR2 is ANQGSEA. Trimming took 7 bases from V and 0 from J, leaving 16 bases between them. This CDR3 is built from 15 residues.

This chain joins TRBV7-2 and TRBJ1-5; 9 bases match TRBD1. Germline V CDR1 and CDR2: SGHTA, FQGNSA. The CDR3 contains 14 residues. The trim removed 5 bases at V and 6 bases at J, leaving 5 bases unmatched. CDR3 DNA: TGTGCCAGCAGCACCCGGACAGGGGTTCAGCCCCAGCATTTT. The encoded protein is CASSTRTGVQPQHF.

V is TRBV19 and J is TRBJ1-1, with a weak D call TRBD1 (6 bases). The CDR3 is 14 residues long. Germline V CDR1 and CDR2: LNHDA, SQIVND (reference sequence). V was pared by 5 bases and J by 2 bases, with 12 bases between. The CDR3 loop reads CASSPLTGNTEAFF. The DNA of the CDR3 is TGTGCCAGTAGTCCCCTGACAGGTAACACTGAAGCTTTCTTT.

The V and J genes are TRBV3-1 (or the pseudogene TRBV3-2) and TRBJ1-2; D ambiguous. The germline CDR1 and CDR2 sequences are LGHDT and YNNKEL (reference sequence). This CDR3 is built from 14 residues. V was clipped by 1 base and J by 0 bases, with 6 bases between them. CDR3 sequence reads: CASSQGGANYGYTF. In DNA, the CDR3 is TGTGCCAGCAGCCAAGGGGGAGCTAACTATGGCTACACCTTC.

The CDR3 protein is CASSLVTGQATNYGYTF. The CDR3 DNA follows: TGCGCCAGCAGCTTGGTGACGGGACAGGCGACTAACTATGGCTACACCTTC. The chain carries TRBV5-1 and TRBJ1-2; 8 bases agree with TRBD1. CDR1 is SGHRS and CDR2 is YFSETQ in the germline V gene. CDR3 size: 17 residues. V shed 0 bases and J 0 bases; nucleotides not matched to a gene: 7.